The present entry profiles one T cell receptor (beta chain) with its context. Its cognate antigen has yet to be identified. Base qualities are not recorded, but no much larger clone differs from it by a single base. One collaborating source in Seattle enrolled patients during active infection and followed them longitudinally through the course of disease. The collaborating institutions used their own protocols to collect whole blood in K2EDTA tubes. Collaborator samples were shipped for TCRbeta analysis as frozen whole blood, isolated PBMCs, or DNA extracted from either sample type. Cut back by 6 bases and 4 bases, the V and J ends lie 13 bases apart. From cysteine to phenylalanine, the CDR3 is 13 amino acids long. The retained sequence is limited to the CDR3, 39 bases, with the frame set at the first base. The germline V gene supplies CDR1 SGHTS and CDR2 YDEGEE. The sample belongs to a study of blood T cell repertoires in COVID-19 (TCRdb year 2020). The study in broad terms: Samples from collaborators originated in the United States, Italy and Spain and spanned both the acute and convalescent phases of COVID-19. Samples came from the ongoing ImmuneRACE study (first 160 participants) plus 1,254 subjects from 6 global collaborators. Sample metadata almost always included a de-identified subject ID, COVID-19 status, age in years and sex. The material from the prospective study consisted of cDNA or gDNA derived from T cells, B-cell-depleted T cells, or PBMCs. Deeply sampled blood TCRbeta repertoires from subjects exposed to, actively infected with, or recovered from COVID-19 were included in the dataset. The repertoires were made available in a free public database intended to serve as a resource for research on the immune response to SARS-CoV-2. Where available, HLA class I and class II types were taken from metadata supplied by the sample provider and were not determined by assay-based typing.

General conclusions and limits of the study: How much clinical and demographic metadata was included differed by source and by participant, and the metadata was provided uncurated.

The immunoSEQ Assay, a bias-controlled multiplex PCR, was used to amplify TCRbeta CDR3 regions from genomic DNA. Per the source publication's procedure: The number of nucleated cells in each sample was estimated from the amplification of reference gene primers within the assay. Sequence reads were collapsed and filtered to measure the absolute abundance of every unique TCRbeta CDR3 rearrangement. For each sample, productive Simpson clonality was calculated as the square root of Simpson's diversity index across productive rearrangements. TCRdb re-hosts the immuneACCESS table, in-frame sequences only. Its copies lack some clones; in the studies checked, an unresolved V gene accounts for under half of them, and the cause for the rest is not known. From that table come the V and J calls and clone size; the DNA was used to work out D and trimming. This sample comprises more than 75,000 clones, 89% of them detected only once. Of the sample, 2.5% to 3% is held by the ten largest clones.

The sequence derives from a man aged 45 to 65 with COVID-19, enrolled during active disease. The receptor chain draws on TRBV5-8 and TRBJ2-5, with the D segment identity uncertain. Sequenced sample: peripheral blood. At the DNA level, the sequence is TGTGCCAGCACCCTTAGTAGTCGAGAGACCCAGTACTTC. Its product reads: CASTLSSRETQYF.